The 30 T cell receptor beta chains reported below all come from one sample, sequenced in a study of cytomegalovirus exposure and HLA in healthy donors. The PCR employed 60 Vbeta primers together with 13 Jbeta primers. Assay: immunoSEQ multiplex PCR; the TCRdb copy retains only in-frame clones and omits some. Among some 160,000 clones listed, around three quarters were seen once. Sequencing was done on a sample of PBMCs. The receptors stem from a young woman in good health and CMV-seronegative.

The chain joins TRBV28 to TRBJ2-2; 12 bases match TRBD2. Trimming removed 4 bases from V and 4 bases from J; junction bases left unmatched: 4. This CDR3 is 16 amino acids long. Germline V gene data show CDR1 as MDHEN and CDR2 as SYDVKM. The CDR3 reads CASSSTSGSITGELFF. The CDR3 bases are TGTGCCAGCAGTTCGACTAGCGGGAGTATCACCGGGGAGCTGTTTTTT. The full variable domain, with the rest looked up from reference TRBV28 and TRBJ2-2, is DVKVTQSSRYLVKRTGEKVFLECVQDMDHENMFWYRQDPGLGLRLIYFSYDVKMKEKGDIPEGYSVSREKKERFSLILESASTNQTSMYLCASSSTSGSITGELFFGEGSRLTVL.

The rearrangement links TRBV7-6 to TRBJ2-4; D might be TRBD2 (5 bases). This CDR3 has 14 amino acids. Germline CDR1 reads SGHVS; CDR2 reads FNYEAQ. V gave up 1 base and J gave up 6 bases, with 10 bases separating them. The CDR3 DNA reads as TGTGCCAGCAGCTTAGATCCGGGGTTAAACATTCAGTACTTC. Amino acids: CASSLDPGLNIQYF.

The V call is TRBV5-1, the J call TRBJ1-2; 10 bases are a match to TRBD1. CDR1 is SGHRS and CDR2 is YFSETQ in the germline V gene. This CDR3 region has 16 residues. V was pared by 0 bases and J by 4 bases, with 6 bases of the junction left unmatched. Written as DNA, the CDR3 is TGCGCCAGCAGCTTGGGGGACAGGGGCTACCCCTATGGCTACACCTTC. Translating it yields CASSLGDRGYPYGYTF. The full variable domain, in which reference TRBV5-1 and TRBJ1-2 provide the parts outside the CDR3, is KAGVTQTPRYLIKTRGQQVTLSCSPISGHRSVSWYQQTPGQGLQFLFEYFSETQRNKGNFPGRFSGRQFSNSRSEMNVSTLELGDSALYLCASSLGDRGYPYGYTFGSGTRLTVV.

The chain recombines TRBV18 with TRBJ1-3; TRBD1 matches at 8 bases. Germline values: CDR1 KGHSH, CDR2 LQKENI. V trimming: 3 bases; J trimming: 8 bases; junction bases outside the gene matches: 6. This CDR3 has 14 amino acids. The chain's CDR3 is CASSPGQDPDTIYF. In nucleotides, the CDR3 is TGTGCCAGCTCACCGGGACAGGATCCGGACACCATATATTTT.

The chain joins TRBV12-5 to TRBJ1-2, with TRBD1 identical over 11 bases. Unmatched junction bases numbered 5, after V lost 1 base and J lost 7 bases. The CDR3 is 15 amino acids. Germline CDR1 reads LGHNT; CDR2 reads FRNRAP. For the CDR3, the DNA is TGTGCTAGTGGTTTGGCCCGGGACAGGGGGATTGGCTACACCTTC. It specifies CASGLARDRGIGYTF.

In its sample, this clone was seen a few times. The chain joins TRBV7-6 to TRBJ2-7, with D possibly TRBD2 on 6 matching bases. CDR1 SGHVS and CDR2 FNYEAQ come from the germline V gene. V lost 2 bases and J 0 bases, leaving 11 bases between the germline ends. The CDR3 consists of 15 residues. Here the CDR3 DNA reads TGTGCCAGCAGCTTACTGGCGGGGAGCTCCTACGAGCAGTACTTC. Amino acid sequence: CASSLLAGSSYEQYF.

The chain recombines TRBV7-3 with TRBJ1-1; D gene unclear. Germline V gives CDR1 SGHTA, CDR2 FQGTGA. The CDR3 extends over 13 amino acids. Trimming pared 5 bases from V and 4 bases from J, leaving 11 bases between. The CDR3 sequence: CASSPGWATEAFF. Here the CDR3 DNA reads TGTGCCAGCAGCCCGGGGTGGGCCACTGAAGCTTTCTTT. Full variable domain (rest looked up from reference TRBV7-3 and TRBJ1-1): GAGVSQTPSNKVTEKGKYVELRCDPISGHTALYWYRQSLGQGPEFLIYFQGTGAADDSGLPNDRFFAVRPEGSVSTLKIQRTERGDSAVYLCASSPGWATEAFFGQGTRLTVV.

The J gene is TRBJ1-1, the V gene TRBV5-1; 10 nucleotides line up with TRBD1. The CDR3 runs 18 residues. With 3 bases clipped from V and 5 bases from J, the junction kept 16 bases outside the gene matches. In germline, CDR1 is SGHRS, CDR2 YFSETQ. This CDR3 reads CASSSRPGTGVLLTEAFF. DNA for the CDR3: TGCGCCAGCAGCTCGCGTCCTGGGACAGGGGTCTTGTTGACTGAAGCTTTCTTT. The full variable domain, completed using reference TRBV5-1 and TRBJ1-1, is KAGVTQTPRYLIKTRGQQVTLSCSPISGHRSVSWYQQTPGQGLQFLFEYFSETQRNKGNFPGRFSGRQFSNSRSEMNVSTLELGDSALYLCASSSRPGTGVLLTEAFFGQGTRLTVV.

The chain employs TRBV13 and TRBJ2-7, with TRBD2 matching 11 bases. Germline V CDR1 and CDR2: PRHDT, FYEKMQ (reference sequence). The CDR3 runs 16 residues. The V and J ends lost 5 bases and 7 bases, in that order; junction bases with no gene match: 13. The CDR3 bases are TGTGCCAGCAGCGGACAGACTAGCGGGGAGCGGTGGGAGCAGTACTTC. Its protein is CASSGQTSGERWEQYF.

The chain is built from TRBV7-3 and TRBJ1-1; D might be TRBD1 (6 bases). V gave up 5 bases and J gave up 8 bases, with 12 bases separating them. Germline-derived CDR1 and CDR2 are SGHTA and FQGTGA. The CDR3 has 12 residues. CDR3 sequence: CASSRGGPEAFF. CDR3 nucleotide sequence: TGTGCCAGCAGCCGGGGGGGGCCCGAAGCTTTCTTT.

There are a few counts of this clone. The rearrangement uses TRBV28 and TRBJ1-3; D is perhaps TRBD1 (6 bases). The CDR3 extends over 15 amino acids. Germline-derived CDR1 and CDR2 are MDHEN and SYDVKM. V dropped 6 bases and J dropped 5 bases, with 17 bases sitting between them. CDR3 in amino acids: CASRHGGALRNTIYF. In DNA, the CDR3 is TGTGCCAGCAGGCACGGGGGGGCTCTAAGAAACACCATATATTTT.

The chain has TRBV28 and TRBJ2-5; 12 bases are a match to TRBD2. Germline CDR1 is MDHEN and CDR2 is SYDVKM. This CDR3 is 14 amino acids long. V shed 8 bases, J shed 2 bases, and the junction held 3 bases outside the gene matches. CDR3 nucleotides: TGTGCCAGCGGGACTAGCGGGCTTCAAGAGACCCAGTACTTC. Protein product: CASGTSGLQETQYF.

The CDR3 protein is CASIDPAGPQETQYF. The CDR3 region has the DNA TGTGCCAGCATCGACCCAGCGGGACCCCAAGAGACCCAGTACTTC. The chain employs TRBV6-5 and TRBJ2-5; 7 nucleotides agree with TRBD2. V lost 7 bases, J lost 1 base, and 9 bases stayed unmatched. The germline CDR1 and CDR2 sequences are MNHEY and SVGAGI. This CDR3 comprises 15 residues.

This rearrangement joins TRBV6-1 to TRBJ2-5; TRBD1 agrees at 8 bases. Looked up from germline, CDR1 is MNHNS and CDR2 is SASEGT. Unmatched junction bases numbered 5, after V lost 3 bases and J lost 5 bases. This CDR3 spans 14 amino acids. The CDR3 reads CASSEDRVLETQYF. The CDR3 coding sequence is TGTGCCAGCAGTGAGGACAGGGTTTTGGAGACCCAGTACTTC.

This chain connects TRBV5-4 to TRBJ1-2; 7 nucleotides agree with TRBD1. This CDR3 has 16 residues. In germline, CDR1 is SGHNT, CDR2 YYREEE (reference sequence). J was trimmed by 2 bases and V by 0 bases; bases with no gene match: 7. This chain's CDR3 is CASSLGTGGGNYGYTF. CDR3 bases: TGTGCCAGCAGCTTGGGGACAGGTGGTGGAAACTATGGCTACACCTTC.

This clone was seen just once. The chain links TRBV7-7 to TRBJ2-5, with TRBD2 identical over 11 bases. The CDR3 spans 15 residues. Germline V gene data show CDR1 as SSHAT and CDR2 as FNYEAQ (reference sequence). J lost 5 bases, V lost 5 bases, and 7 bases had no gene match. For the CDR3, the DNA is TGTGCCAGCAGCCCCTTAGCGGGAGGGATCGAGACCCAGTACTTC. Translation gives CASSPLAGGIETQYF.

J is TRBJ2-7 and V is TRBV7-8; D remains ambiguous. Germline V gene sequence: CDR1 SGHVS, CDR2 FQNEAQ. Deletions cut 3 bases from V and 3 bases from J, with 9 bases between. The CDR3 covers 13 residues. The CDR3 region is CASSFTDGYEQYF. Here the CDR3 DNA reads TGTGCCAGCAGCTTTACAGACGGCTACGAGCAGTACTTC.

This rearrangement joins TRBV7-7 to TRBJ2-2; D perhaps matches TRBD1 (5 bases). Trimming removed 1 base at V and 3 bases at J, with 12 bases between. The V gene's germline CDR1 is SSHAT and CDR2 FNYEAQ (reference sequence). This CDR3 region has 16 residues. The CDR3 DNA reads TGTGCCAGCAGCTTAGGCTCCAGGGCGCACACCGGGGAGCTGTTTTTT. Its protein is CASSLGSRAHTGELFF.

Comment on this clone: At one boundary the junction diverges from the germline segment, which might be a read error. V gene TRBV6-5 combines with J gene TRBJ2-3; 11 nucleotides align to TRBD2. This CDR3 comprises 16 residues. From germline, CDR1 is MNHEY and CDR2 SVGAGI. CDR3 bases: TGTGCCAGCAGTAACTCATTAGCGGGAGGGCCAAATACGCAGTATTTT. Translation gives CASSNSLAGGPNTQYF.

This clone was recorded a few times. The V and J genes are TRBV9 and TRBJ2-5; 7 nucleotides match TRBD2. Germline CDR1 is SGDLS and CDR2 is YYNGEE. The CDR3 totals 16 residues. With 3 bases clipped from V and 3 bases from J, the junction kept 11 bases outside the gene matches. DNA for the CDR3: TGTGCCAGCAGCGCCCGTGAGGCTAGCGGAAAAGAGACCCAGTACTTC. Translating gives CASSAREASGKETQYF.

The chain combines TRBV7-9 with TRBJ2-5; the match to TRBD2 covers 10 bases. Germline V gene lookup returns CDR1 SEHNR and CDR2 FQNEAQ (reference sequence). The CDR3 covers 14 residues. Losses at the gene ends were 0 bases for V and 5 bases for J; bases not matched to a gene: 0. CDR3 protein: CASSLASGRETQYF. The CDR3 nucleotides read TGTGCCAGCAGCTTAGCTAGCGGGAGGGAGACCCAGTACTTC.

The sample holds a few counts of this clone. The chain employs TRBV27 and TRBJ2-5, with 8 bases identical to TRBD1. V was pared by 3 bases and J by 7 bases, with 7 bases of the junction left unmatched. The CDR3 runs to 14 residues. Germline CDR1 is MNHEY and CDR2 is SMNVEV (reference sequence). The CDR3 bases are TGTGCCAGCAGTTTTGGGGACAGGTGGGGGACCCAGTACTTC. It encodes CASSFGDRWGTQYF.

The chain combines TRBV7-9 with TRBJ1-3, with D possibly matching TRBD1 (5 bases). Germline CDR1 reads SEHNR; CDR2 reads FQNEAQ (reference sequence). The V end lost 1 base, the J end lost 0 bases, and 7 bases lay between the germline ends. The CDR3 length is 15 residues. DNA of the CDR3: TGTGCCAGCAGCTTAGAGGGGTTCTCTGGAAACACCATATATTTT. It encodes CASSLEGFSGNTIYF.

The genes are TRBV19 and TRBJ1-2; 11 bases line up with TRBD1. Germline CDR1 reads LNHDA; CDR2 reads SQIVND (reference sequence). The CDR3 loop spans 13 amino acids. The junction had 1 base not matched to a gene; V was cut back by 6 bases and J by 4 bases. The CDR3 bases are TGTGCCAGTAGGGACAGGGGGCTCTATGGCTACACCTTC. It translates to CASRDRGLYGYTF.

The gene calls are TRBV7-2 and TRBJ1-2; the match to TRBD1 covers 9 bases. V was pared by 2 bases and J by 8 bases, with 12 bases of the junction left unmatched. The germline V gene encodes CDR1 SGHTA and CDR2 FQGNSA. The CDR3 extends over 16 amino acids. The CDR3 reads CASSLSSAGTGIGYTF. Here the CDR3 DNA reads TGTGCCAGCAGCTTATCCTCCGCCGGGACAGGGATAGGCTACACCTTC.

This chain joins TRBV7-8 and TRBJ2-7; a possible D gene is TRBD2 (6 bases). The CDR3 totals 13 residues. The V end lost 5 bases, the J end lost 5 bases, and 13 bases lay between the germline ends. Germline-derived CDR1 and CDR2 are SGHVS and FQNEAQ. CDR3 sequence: CASSLWGVDEQYF. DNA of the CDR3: TGTGCCAGCAGCCTCTGGGGGGTCGACGAGCAGTACTTC.

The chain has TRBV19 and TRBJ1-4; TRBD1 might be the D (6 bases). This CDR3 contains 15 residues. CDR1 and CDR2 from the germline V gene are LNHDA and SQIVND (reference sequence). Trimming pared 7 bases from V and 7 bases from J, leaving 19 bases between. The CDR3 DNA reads TGTGCCAGTACCCCCCCGGGGGGCGGGAGTGAAAAACTGTTTTTT. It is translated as CASTPPGGGSEKLFF.

CDR3 in amino acids: CASSLSMRNTQYF. As DNA, the CDR3 is TGTGCCAGCAGTTTATCGATGAGAAATACGCAGTATTTT. This chain connects TRBV27 to TRBJ2-3, with D hard to call. The CDR3 has 13 residues. Trimming cost V 0 bases and J 7 bases, with 8 bases left between them. Germline V gene sequence: CDR1 MNHEY, CDR2 SMNVEV (reference sequence).

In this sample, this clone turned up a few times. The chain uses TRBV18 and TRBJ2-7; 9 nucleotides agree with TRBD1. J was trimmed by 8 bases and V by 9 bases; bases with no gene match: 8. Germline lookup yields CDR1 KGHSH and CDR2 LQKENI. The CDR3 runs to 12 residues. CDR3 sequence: CASGTGFVKQYF. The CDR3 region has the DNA TGTGCCAGTGGGACAGGGTTTGTTAAGCAGTACTTC. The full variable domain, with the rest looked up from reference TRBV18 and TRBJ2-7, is NAGVMQNPRHLVRRRGQEARLRCSPMKGHSHVYWYRQLPEEGLKFMVYLQKENIIDESGMPKERFSAEFPKEGPSILRIQQVVRGDSAAYFCASGTGFVKQYFGPGTRLTVT.

CDR3 loop: CASSFSGSADTQYF. The CDR3 DNA reads TGTGCCAGCAGCTTTAGCGGGAGCGCAGATACGCAGTATTTT. This chain links TRBV5-4 with TRBJ2-3, with TRBD2 identical over 9 bases. V dropped 2 bases and J dropped 4; count of bases not matched to a gene: 2. Germline V gene sequence: CDR1 SGHNT, CDR2 YYREEE (reference sequence). CDR3 length: 14 amino acids.